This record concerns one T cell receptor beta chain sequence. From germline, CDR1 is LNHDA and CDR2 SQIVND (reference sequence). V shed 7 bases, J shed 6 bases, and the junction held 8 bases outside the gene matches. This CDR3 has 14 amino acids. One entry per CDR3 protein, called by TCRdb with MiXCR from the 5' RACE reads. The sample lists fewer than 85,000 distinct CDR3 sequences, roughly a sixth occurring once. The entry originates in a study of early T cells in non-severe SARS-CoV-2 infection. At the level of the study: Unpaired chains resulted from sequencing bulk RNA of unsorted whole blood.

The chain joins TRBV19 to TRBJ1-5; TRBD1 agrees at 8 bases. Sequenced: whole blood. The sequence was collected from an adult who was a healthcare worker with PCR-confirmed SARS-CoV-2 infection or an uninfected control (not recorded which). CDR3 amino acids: CASNPTGGAQPQHF. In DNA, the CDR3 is TGTGCCAGTAACCCCACAGGGGGGGCTCAGCCCCAGCATTTT. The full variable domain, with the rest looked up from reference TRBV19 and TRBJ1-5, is DGGITQSPKYLFRKEGQNVTLSCEQNLNHDAMYWYRQDPGQGLRLIYYSQIVNDFQKGDIAEGYSVSREKKESFPLTVTSAQKNPTAFYLCASNPTGGAQPQHFGDGTRLSIL.